This TCR beta chain was obtained from a study of blood T cell repertoires in COVID-19. Repertoires were generated with immunoSEQ multiplex PCR, while TCRdb's copy carries only in-frame clones and drops some. The table lists around 300,000 clones, approximately 90% of them singletons, with under 3.5% in the top ten. V dropped 6 bases and J dropped 2 bases, with 7 bases sitting between them. Germline CDR1 MGHDK, CDR2 SYGVNS. The CDR3 covers 13 residues. This rearrangement joins TRBV25-1 to TRBJ2-2; D is ambiguous. The origin of this receptor is a woman aged 45-65 years who had recovered from COVID-19. Sequencing used PBMCs or T cells enriched from blood (not recorded which). CDR3 DNA: TGTGCCAGCAGGTTCAAAAACACCGGGGAGCTGTTTTTT. It encodes CASRFKNTGELFF.